This T cell receptor beta chain was sequenced during a study of blood T cell repertoires in COVID-19. TCRdb's copy holds only in-frame clones and misses some; the assay was immunoSEQ multiplex PCR. The table lists some 170,000 clones, around 90% of them singletons. Trimming cost V 6 bases and J 4 bases; bases outside gene matches: 9. The CDR3 spans 15 residues. Germline loops: CDR1 MNHEY, CDR2 SVGAGI. The clonotype was recovered from a woman aged 55-70 years who had recovered from COVID-19. The rearrangement uses TRBV6-5 and TRBJ2-3, with 8 positions matching TRBD2. Sequencing was done on a sample of peripheral blood. The CDR3 loop is CASSSPGLVADTQYF. The CDR3 coding sequence is TGTGCCAGCAGCTCCCCGGGACTAGTGGCAGATACGCAGTATTTT.